This TCR beta chain was retrieved from a study of shared clonotypes between healthy human individuals. A note on this clone: Its target is unknown.

This CDR3 contains 13 residues. The J segment lost 9 bases and the V segment lost 5 bases, leaving 6 bases of the junction unmatched. CDR1 and CDR2 (germline): SGHVS, FQNEAQ. Terminally differentiated effector memory CD45RA+ cells were excluded from the naive CD8 cells, which were CD45RO-negative and positively selected for CCR7. For every subset, genomic DNA was evenly distributed across several immunoSEQ plates. Sequencing used immunoSEQ multiplex PCR; TCRdb keeps in-frame clones, though not all of them. The sample lists 1.5 million to 2.5 million clones, about 95% occurring once. Findings and limits, study-wide: Non-shared clonotypes were found to have lower generation probabilities than the clonotypes that were shared by all four of the sorted-subset donors. Naive subsets generally had larger estimated richness than memory subsets. Sorted-subset samples were not fully sequenced, rarefaction indicated.

V is TRBV7-8 and J is TRBJ2-7; 11 bases map to TRBD2. Sequencing input: naive CD8+ T cells sorted from blood. This receptor was identified in a man between 18 and 35 years old in good health. The CDR3 region has the DNA TGTGCCAGCAGCGAGCCGGGACTAGCGGTGCAGTACTTC. It is translated as CASSEPGLAVQYF.